This T cell receptor beta chain was profiled in a study of blood T cell repertoires in COVID-19. Sequencing was performed with immunoSEQ multiplex PCR; in TCRdb, only in-frame clones are kept and a portion is missing. The sample includes approximately 260,000 clones, 85% to 90% of them seen just once. Germline CDR1 reads LNHDA; CDR2 reads SQIVND (reference sequence). V dropped 6 bases and J dropped 1; count of bases not matched to a gene: 8. The CDR3 totals 16 residues. This clonotype was obtained from a woman aged 55 to 70 with COVID-19, enrolled during active disease. Sequencing used peripheral blood. The chain joins TRBV19 to TRBJ2-1; 8 bases fit TRBD1. DNA for the CDR3: TGTGCCAGTAGACCGACAGGGGTTATGTCCTACAATGAGCAGTTCTTC. Protein: CASRPTGVMSYNEQFF.